The clone carrying this T cell receptor beta chain was seen many times. Its antigen is still unknown. These data come from a study of T cells after yellow fever vaccination. TCRdb passed the 5' RACE reads through MiXCR, listing each CDR3 protein once. The sample yields about 400,000 distinct CDR3 sequences, around 6.4% seen once. The study, taken as a whole, reports: Most clones from primary vaccination resurfaced after the booster (around 97% CD4, 70% to 90% CD8). Shared CD4/CD8 clonotypes were a small share, likely from convergent recombination.

V lost 3 bases and J lost 3; bases outside the gene matches: 3. CDR1 SGHTA and CDR2 FQGNSA come from the germline V gene. The CDR3 length is 15 residues. This TCR was recovered from a man aged 25 to 40 who received the YFV17D yellow fever vaccine. The chain combines TRBV7-2 with TRBJ2-4; 9 bases match TRBD2. The sample consisted of PBMCs, taken 5 days after the yellow fever booster vaccination. CDR3 region: CASSFSGSNKNIQYF. Here the CDR3 DNA reads TGTGCCAGCAGCTTTAGCGGGAGTAACAAAAACATTCAGTACTTC.